This TCR beta chain was identified during a study of T-cell reconstitution after alpha-beta-depleted transplantation in children (TCRdb year 2016). For context, the study as a whole: T-cell immune reconstitution after TCRalphabeta/CD19-depleted allogeneic hematopoietic cell transplantation in children was quantitatively tracked in the study by means of TCR repertoire profiling. Findings and caveats that apply to the study as a whole: The apparently early recovery of alphabetaT-cell counts about two months after transplant reportedly depended on only several hundred rapidly expanded clones that came from non-depleted graft cells. In some patients, high TCRbeta diversity at day 60 was attributed to recipient T cells and intrathymic progenitors that had survived conditioning. Over the following months the frequencies of hyperexpanded clones went down, and after one year T-cell counts and TCRbeta diversity were mostly credited to newly produced T cells.

V is pared back by 6 bases and J by 7 bases, with 18 bases lying between the germline termini. From its cysteine to its phenylalanine, the CDR3 spans 14 amino acids. The entry retains the CDR3 DNA only, 42 bases that are in frame from base 1. Based on the germline V gene, the CDR1 and CDR2 sequences are MDHEN and SYDVKM. This clonotype was found a few times. Its antigen is currently not known. No qualities accompany the bases; no much larger clone lies one base away. Libraries came from PCR. Sequencing used an Illumina HiSeq 2500. TCR libraries were prepared with molecular barcoding, using unique molecular identifiers to normalize TCRbeta repertoire quantification. Using fastp trimming at Q25 and MiXCR clonotype assembly, TCRdb reanalyzed the public sequencing data and kept in-frame beta chains. Every distinct CDR3 protein forms one entry, paired with its most common genes and DNA. The sample profile shows a few hundred thousand distinct CDR3 sequences; roughly a quarter of them were found once. The ten most abundant clones make up around a third of the sample.

The treatment or condition label, read with the paper, signifies: allogeneic hematopoietic cell transplantation with graft depleted of TCRalphabeta T cells and CD19 B cells. TCRalphabeta/CD19-depleted allogeneic hematopoietic cell grafts were given to the transplant recipients, all of whom were children. Sample: PBMCs, taken before TCRalphabeta/CD19-depleted stem cell transplant. Recombination connected TRBV28 to TRBJ1-2; a confident D gene designation cannot be given. The receptor was derived from a boy under two years old with Wiskott-Aldrich syndrome, due to receive a stem cell transplant. The DNA sequence is TGTGCCAGCAGCCAACCTCCGGACGGGTCTGGCTACACCTTC. Its protein product is CASSQPPDGSGYTF.